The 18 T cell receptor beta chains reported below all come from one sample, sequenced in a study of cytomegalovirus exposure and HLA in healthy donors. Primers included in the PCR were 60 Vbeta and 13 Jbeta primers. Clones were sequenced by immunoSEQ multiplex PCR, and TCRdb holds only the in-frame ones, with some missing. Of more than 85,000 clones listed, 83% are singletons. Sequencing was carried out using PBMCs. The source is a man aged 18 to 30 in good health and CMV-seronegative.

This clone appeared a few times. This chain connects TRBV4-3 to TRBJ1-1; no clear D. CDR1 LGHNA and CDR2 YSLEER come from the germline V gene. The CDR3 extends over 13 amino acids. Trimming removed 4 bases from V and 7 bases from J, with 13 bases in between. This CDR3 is CASSPVPSSEAFF. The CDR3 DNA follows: TGCGCCAGCAGCCCTGTCCCGTCGAGTGAAGCTTTCTTT.

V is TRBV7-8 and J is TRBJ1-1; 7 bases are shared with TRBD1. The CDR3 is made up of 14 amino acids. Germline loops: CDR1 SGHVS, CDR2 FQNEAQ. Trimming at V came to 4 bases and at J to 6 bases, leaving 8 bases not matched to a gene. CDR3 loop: CASSSTTGIPEAFF. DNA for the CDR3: TGTGCCAGCAGCTCTACGACAGGGATCCCTGAAGCTTTCTTT.

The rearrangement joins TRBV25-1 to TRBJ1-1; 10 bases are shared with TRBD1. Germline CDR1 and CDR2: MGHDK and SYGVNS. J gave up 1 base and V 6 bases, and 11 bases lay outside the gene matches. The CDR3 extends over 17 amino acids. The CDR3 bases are TGTGCCAGCAGCCCCGGGTTGGGACAGGGGTGGAACACTGAAGCTTTCTTT. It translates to CASSPGLGQGWNTEAFF.

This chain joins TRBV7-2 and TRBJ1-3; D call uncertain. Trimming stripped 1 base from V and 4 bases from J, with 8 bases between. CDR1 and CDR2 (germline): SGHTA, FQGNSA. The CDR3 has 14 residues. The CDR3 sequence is CASSLGVFGNTIYF. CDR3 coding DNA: TGTGCCAGCAGCTTAGGAGTTTTCGGAAACACCATATATTTT. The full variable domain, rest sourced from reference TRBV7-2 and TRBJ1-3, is GAGVSQSPSNKVTEKGKDVELRCDPISGHTALYWYRQSLGQGLEFLIYFQGNSAPDKSGLPSDRFSAERTGGSVSTLTIQRTQQEDSAVYLCASSLGVFGNTIYFGEGSWLTVV.

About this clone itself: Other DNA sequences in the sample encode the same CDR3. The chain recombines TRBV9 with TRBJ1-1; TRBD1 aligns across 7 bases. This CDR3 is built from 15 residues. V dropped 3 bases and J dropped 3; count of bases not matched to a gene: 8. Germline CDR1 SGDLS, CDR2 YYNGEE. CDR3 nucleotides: TGTGCCAGCAGCGCGGACAGGCGGAGGGACACTGAAGCTTTCTTT. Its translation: CASSADRRRDTEAFF.

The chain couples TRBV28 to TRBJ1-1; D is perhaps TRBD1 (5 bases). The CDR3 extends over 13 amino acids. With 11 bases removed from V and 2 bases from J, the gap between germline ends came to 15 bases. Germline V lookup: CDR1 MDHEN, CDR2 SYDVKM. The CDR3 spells CAVSAGSNTEAFF. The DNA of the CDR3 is TGTGCCGTTTCGGCAGGGTCTAACACTGAAGCTTTCTTT. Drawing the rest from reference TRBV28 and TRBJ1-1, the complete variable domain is DVKVTQSSRYLVKRTGEKVFLECVQDMDHENMFWYRQDPGLGLRLIYFSYDVKMKEKGDIPEGYSVSREKKERFSLILESASTNQTSMYLCAVSAGSNTEAFFGQGTRLTVV.

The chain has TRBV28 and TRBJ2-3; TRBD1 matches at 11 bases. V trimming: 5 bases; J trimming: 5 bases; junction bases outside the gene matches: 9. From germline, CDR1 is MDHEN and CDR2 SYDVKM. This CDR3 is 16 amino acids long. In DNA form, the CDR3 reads TGTGCCAGCAGTCCACCGGACAGGGGGCTGCAAGATACGCAGTATTTT. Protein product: CASSPPDRGLQDTQYF.

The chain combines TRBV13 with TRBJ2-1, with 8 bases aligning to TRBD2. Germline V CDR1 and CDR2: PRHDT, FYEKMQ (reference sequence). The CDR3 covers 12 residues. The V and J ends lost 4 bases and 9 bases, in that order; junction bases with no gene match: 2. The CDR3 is CASSYSGSEQFF. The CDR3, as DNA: TGTGCCAGCAGCTACAGCGGGAGTGAGCAGTTCTTC.

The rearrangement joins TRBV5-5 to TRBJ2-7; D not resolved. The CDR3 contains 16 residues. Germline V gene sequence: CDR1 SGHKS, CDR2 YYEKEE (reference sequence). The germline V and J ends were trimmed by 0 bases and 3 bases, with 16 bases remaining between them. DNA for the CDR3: TGTGCCAGCAGCTTGGTGCGGAGACCGGTGAACTACGAGCAGTACTTC. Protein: CASSLVRRPVNYEQYF.

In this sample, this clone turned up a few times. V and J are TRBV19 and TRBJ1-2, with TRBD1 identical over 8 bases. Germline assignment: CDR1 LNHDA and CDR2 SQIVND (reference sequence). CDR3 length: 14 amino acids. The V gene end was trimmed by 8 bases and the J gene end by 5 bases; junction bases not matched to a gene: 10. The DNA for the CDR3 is TGTGCCAGTGGGACCCTCAGGGGGCTTTATGGCTACACCTTC. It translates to CASGTLRGLYGYTF.

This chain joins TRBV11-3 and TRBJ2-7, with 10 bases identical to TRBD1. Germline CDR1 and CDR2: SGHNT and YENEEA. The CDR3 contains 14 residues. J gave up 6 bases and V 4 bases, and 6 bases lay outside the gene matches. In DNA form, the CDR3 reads TGTGCCAGCAGCTCAGCCGGGACAGGGGTCGAGCAGTACTTC. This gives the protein CASSSAGTGVEQYF.

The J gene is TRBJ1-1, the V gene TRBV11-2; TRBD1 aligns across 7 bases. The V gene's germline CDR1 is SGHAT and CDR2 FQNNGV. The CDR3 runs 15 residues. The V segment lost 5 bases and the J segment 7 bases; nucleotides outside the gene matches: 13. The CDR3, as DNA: TGTGCCAGCAGCCCCCAACAGGGGTTATGGATTGAAGCTTTCTTT. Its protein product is CASSPQQGLWIEAFF.

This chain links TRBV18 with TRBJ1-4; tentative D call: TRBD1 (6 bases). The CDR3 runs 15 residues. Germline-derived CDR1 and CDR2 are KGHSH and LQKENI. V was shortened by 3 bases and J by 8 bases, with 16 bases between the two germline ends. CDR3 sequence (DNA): TGTGCCAGCTCACCTAACAGGGCCAACCGGGAAAAACTGTTTTTT. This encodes CASSPNRANREKLFF.

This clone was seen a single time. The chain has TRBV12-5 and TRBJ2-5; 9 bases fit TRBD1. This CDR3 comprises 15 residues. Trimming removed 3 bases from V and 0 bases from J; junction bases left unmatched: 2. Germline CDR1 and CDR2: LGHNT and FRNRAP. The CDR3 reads CASGLGQGHQETQYF. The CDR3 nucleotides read TGTGCTAGTGGTTTAGGACAGGGGCACCAAGAGACCCAGTACTTC.

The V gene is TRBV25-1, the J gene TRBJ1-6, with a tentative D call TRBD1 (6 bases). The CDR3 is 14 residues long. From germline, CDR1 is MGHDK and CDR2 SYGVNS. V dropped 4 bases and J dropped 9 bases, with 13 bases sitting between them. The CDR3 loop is CASSGETGFSPLHF. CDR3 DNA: TGTGCCAGCAGTGGGGAAACAGGGTTTTCACCCCTCCACTTT.

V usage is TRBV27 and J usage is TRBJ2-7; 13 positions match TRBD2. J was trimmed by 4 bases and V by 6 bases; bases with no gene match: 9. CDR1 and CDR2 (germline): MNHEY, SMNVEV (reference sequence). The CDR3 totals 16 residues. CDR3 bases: TGTGCCAGCAGAGGGTTTAGGACTAGCGGGAGTTACGAGCAGTACTTC. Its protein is CASRGFRTSGSYEQYF.

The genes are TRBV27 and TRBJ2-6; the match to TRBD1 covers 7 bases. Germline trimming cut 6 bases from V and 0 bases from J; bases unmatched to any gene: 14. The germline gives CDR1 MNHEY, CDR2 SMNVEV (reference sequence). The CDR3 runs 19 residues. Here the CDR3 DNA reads TGTGCCAGCAGCTCCCCCCGGGACAGTATAAGCTCTGGGGCCAACGTCCTGACTTTC. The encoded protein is CASSSPRDSISSGANVLTF.

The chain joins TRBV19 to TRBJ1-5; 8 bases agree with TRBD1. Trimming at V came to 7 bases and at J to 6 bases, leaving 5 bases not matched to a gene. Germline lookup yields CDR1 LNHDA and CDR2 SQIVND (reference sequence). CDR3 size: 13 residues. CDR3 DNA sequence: TGTGCCAGTATTGGGACAGGTCTTCAGCCCCAGCATTTT. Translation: CASIGTGLQPQHF.